This T cell receptor (beta chain) was recovered during a study of blood T cell repertoires in COVID-19. Study background: Acute-phase and convalescent COVID-19 samples originated in the United States, Italy and Spain. From T cells, B-cell-depleted T cells, or PBMCs came the material, which was cDNA or gDNA.

CDR1 and CDR2 (germline): LNHDA, SQIVND (reference sequence). The CDR3 runs to 12 residues. Deletions cut 7 bases from V and 0 bases from J, with 7 bases between. In the study's own analysis: Amplification from reference gene primers served as the basis for estimated nucleated cell counts. Assay used: immunoSEQ multiplex PCR; TCRdb lists only in-frame clones, some missing. Clonal size and the V and J genes are those of that table, whereas D and trimming came from the DNA. Altogether about 300,000 clones are present, roughly 86% being singletons, with the ten largest covering 2.6%. Participants' reported clinical history set cohort assignment.

The chain joins TRBV19 to TRBJ2-7; D gene unclear. The TCR was taken from a woman between 18 and 30 years old who had recovered from COVID-19. Material for sequencing was PBMCs or T cells enriched from blood (not recorded which). CDR3 protein: CASMGSSYEQYF. The CDR3 DNA sequence: TGTGCCAGTATGGGCAGCTCCTACGAGCAGTACTTC.